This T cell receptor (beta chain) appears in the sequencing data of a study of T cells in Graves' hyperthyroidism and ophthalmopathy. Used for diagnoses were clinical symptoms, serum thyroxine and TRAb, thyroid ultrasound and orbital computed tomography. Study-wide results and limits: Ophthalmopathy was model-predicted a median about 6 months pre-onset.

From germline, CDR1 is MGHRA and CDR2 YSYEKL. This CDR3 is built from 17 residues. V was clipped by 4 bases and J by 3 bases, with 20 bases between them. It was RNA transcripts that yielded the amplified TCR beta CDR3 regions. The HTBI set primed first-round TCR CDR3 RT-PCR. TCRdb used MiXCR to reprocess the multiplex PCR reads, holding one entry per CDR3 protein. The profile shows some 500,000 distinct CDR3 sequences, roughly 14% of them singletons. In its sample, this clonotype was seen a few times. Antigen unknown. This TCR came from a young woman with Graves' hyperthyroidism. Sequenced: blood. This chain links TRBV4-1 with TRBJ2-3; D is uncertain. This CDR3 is CASSPGVSAERTDTQYF. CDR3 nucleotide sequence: TGCGCCAGCAGCCCCGGCGTCTCTGCCGAAAGGACAGATACGCAGTATTTT.